This T cell receptor (beta chain) stems from a study of blood T cells in healthy people across ages. A second PCR, run for roughly 7 to 11 cycles, used a sample-barcoded 5' primer plus a J-beta primer mix. TCRdb called the 5' RACE reads again in MiXCR, with one record for every CDR3 protein. The sample contains 780,000 or so distinct CDR3 sequences, approximately 53% of which appear only once. The CDR3 length is 15 residues. Deletions cut 6 bases from V and 3 bases from J, with 12 bases between. Germline assignment: CDR1 MNHEY and CDR2 SVGAGI. The TCR was taken from an older man in good health. The chain recombines TRBV6-5 with TRBJ1-6; D gene uncertain. Sequenced input: blood. CDR3 bases: TGTGCCAGCAGGCGGGGAGGACTCTATAATTCACCCCTCCACTTT. Protein product: CASRRGGLYNSPLHF.